This entry lists 7 T cell receptor beta chains sequenced from one sample in a study of cytomegalovirus exposure and HLA in healthy donors. The protocol was immunoSEQ multiplex PCR, while the TCRdb copy is restricted to in-frame clones and leaves out a portion. The repertoire has about 160,000 clones, approximately 89% of them found once; the top ten carry around 3.8%. Sequencing was done on a sample of PBMCs. These receptors originate from a young man in good health and CMV-seropositive.

This clone has only one observation. The V and J genes are TRBV6-5 and TRBJ2-5; D is unclear. Germline V gives CDR1 MNHEY, CDR2 SVGAGI. This CDR3 comprises 14 residues. The V and J ends lost 2 bases and 7 bases respectively, with 14 bases between them. CDR3 nucleotides: TGTGCCAGCAGTTACGGAAGAGCGTTTACGACCCAGTACTTC. Translating it yields CASSYGRAFTTQYF.

The J gene is TRBJ2-1, the V gene TRBV5-8; possible D gene TRBD1, 5 bases. The V end was cut by 6 bases, the J end by 5 bases, with 18 bases between. The length of the CDR3 is 15 residues. Germline V CDR1 and CDR2: SGHTS, YDEGEE. As DNA, the CDR3 is TGTGCCAGCACACCCGAGTTGACGGACAACAATGAGCAGTTCTTC. Its protein product is CASTPELTDNNEQFF.

This clone showed up just once. The chain couples TRBV2 to TRBJ2-3, with TRBD2 as a possible D gene (6 bases). CDR1 and CDR2 from the germline V gene are SNHLY and FYNNEI. The germline V and J ends were trimmed by 4 bases and 1 base, with 21 bases remaining between them. The CDR3 is 18 amino acids. The CDR3 here is CASSVTAGTEDGTDTQYF. The CDR3 bases are TGTGCCAGCAGTGTTACGGCGGGAACGGAGGATGGCACAGATACGCAGTATTTT.

The chain links TRBV18 to TRBJ2-3; 8 bases are a match to TRBD1. Trimming cost V 3 bases and J 2 bases; bases outside gene matches: 4. CDR3 size: 15 residues. CDR1 KGHSH and CDR2 LQKENI come from the germline V gene. As DNA, the CDR3 is TGTGCCAGCTCACCCAAACAGGGGGTCACAGATACGCAGTATTTT. It encodes CASSPKQGVTDTQYF.

J is TRBJ2-5 and V is TRBV11-1, with TRBD1 matching over 7 bases. With 4 bases clipped from V and 5 bases from J, the junction kept 4 bases outside the gene matches. This CDR3 spans 13 amino acids. Germline loops: CDR1 SGHAT, CDR2 FQDESV (reference sequence). CDR3 region: CASSSRGRETQYF. CDR3 nucleotide sequence: TGTGCCAGCAGCTCAAGGGGGCGGGAGACCCAGTACTTC. Drawing the rest from reference TRBV11-1 and TRBJ2-5, the complete variable domain is EAEVAQSPRYKITEKSQAVAFWCDPISGHATLYWYRQILGQGPELLVQFQDESVVDDSQLPKDRFSAERLKGVDSTLKIQPAELGDSAMYLCASSSRGRETQYFGPGTRLLVL.

The chain recombines TRBV27 with TRBJ1-5, with a tentative D call TRBD1 (5 bases). This CDR3 is 14 amino acids long. CDR1 and CDR2 (germline): MNHEY, SMNVEV (reference sequence). The ends were cut back, 2 bases at V and 3 bases at J, with 8 bases in the middle. The CDR3 nucleotides read TGTGCCAGCAGTTTAAAAGGGGCCAATCAGCCCCAGCATTTT. This encodes CASSLKGANQPQHF.

V and J are TRBV28 and TRBJ2-5; 9 bases line up with TRBD2. Germline V CDR1 and CDR2: MDHEN, SYDVKM. The V and J ends lost 5 bases and 4 bases, in that order; junction bases with no gene match: 8. CDR3 length: 15 residues. The CDR3 protein is CASSGGGGPRETQYF. The CDR3, as DNA: TGTGCCAGCAGTGGCGGGGGGGGGCCGCGAGAGACCCAGTACTTC.